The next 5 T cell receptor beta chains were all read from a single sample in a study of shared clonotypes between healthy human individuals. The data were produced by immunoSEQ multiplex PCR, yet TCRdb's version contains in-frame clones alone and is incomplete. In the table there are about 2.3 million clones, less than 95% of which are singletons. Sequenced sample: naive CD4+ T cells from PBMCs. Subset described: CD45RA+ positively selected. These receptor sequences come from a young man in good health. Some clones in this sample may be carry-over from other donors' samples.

CDR3: CASSTSGRAVDTQYF. The CDR3 nucleotides read TGTGCCAGCAGCACTAGCGGGAGGGCCGTAGATACGCAGTATTTT. The rearrangement links TRBV11-3 to TRBJ2-3; 13 bases align to TRBD2. The CDR3 consists of 15 residues. V trimming: 5 bases; J trimming: 5 bases; junction bases outside the gene matches: 4. Germline lookup yields CDR1 SGHNT and CDR2 YENEEA.

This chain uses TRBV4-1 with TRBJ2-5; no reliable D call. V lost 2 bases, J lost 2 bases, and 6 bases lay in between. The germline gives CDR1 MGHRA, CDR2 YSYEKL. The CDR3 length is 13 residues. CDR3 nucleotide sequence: TGCGCCAGCAGCCAAAGTGAACAAGAGACCCAGTACTTC. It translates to CASSQSEQETQYF.

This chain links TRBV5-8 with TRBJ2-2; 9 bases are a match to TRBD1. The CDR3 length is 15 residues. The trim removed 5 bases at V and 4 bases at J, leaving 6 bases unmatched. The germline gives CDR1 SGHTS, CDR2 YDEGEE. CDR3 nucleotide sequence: TGTGCCAGCAGTTACAGGGGGCCCGGCACCGGGGAGCTGTTTTTT. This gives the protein CASSYRGPGTGELFF.

CDR3 loop: CASSLYRGTYNEQFF. The CDR3, as DNA: TGTGCCAGCAGCCTATACAGGGGGACCTACAATGAGCAGTTCTTC. V is TRBV6-5 and J is TRBJ2-1, with 8 positions matching TRBD1. The V gene's germline CDR1 is MNHEY and CDR2 SVGAGI. The CDR3 contains 15 residues. The V gene end was trimmed by 6 bases and the J gene end by 2 bases; junction bases not matched to a gene: 6.

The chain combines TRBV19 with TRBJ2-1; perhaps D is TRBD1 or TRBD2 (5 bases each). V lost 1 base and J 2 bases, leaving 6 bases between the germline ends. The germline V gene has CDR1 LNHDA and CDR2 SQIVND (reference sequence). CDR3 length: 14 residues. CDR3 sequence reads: CASSIAGPYNEQFF. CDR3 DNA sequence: TGTGCCAGTAGTATAGCGGGGCCCTACAATGAGCAGTTCTTC.